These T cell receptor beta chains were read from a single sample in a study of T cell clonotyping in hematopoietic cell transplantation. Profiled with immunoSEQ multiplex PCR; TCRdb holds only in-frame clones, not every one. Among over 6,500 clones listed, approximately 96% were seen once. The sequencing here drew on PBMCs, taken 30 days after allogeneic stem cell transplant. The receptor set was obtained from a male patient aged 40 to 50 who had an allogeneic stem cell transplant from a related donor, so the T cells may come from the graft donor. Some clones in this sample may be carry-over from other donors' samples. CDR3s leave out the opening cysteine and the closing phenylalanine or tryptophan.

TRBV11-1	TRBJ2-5	ASSQDGRTVKKTQY
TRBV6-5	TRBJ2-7	ASSLDREGYEQY
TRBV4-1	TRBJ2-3	ASSQDAGTDTQY
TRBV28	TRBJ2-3	ASSSHGGGPSTDTQY
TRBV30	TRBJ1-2	AWSRDFRTNYGYT
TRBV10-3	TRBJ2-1	AIRGSGIYNEQF
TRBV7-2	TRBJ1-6	ASSLSLMTLH
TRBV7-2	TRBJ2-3	ASSMRTSGGAPLQY
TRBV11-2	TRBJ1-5	ASSLDGRQGLRSQPQH
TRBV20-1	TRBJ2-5	SARPKETQY
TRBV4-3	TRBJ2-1	ASSQDPGRNEQF
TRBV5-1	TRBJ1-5	ASSLGDHNQPQH
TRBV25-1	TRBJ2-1	ASKGSGSGYNEQF
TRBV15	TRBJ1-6	ATSRDPTGGSPLH
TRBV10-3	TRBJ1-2	AISESRGSGYT
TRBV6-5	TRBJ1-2	ASSSTWMKGYGYT